This T cell receptor (beta chain) is from a study of T-cell reconstitution after alpha-beta-depleted transplantation in children. Unique molecular identifiers were used to barcode this TCRbeta library. From the PCR reads, TCRdb called clonotypes with MiXCR, one entry per CDR3 protein. In the table there are 600,000 to 700,000 distinct CDR3 sequences, roughly 15% of which are singletons. The V gene's germline CDR1 is DFQATT and CDR2 SNEGSKA (reference sequence). The ends were cut back, 4 bases at V and 4 bases at J, with 11 bases in the middle. The CDR3 covers 12 residues. This clonotype has ten or more counts.

The sample in question was PBMCs from the stem cell graft donor, obtained from the stem cell graft. The clonotype was recovered from a human donor who donated a stem cell graft to a child with acute myeloid leukemia. V gene TRBV20-1 combines with J gene TRBJ2-7; D call uncertain. For the CDR3, the DNA is TGCAGTGCTAACCCCGACTCTTACGAGCAGTACTTC. This encodes CSANPDSYEQYF.